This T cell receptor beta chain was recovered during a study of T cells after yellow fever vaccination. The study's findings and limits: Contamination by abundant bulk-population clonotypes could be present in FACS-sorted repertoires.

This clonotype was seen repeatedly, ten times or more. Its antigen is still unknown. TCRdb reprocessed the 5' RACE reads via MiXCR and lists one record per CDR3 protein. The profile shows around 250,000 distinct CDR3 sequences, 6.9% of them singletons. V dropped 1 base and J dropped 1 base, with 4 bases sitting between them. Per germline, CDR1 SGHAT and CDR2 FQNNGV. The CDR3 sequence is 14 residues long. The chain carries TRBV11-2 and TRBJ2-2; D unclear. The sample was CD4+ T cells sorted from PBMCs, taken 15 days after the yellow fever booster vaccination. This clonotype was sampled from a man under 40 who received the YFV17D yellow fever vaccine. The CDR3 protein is CASSLGLNTGELFF. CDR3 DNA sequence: TGTGCCAGCAGCTTAGGTCTGAACACCGGGGAGCTGTTTTTT.